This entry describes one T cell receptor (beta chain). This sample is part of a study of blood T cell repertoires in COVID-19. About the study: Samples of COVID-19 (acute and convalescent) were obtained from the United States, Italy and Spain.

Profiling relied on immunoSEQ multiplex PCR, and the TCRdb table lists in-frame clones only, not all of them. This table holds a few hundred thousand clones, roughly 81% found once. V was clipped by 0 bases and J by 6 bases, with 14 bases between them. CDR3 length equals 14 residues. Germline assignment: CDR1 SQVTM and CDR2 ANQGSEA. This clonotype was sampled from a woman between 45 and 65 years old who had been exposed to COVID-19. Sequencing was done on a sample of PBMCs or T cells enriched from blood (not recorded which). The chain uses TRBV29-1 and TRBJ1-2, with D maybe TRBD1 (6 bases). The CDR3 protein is CSVEEGGGANGYTF. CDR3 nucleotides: TGCAGCGTTGAAGAAGGGGGGGGCGCAAATGGCTACACCTTC.